This TCR beta chain was sequenced in a study of T cell responses to AZD1222 COVID-19 vaccine. Notes on the study in general: Donors in the cohort were predominantly white British and more often female, and clonal diversity was possibly underestimated.

TCRdb keeps only in-frame clones here, not all; method: immunoSEQ multiplex PCR. The data contain approximately 180,000 clones, over 80% of them seen just once; the ten biggest clones take up under 7.5%. Remarks on this clone: The antigen is undetermined.

Germline loops: CDR1 MGHRA, CDR2 YSYEKL. This CDR3 is built from 16 residues. V was clipped by 0 bases and J by 0 bases, with 9 bases between them. The sequencing used peripheral blood, collected on day 0 of AZD1222 vaccination. The chain uses TRBV4-1 and TRBJ1-5; no definite D call. The receptor was derived from an adult in good health. The CDR3 coding sequence is TGCGCCAGCAGCCAAGAGGGCAGCCATAGCAATCAGCCCCAGCATTTT. Translating gives CASSQEGSHSNQPQHF.